These 17 T cell receptor beta chains were all obtained from the same sample, sequenced in a study of CD8+CD57+ T cells in acquired aplastic anemia. Profiles of TCR beta VDJ and CDR3 were generated from a genomic DNA template. TCRdb itself ran the reads through MiXCR, one entry per CDR3 protein. Among roughly 300,000 distinct CDR3 sequences listed, around 60% were seen once. The sequencing input was sorted CD4+, CD8+, or CD8+CD57+ T cells (not recorded which) from PBMCs. The receptors come from a human donor with severe aplastic anemia or a healthy control (not recorded which).

This clonotype was counted ten times or more. This chain connects TRBV9 to TRBJ2-1; tentative D call: TRBD1 (6 bases). V was trimmed by 0 bases and J by 2 bases, leaving 9 bases between them. This CDR3 spans 15 amino acids. Germline V gene sequence: CDR1 SGDLS, CDR2 YYNGEE. The CDR3 region has the DNA TGTGCCAGCAGCGTAGGGGCAGGGGCCTACAATGAGCAGTTCTTC. It is translated as CASSVGAGAYNEQFF.

This clonotype occurred a few times. A read error may be the cause here, since a much bigger clone is one base away. This chain uses TRBV9 with TRBJ2-3, with 8 nucleotides matching TRBD1. The CDR3 spans 16 residues. Germline V gene data show CDR1 as SGDLS and CDR2 as YYNGEE. CDR3 protein: CASSTRQGSSTDTRYF. The CDR3, as DNA: TGTGCCAGCAGCACCAGACAGGGGAGTTCCACAGATACGCGGTATTTT.

This clonotype was counted many times. CDR3 sequence (DNA): TGTGCCAGCAGGCGTGATCTTACCGGGGAGCTGTTTTTT. It codes for CASRRDLTGELFF. This rearrangement joins TRBV7-9 to TRBJ2-2, with D hard to call. The CDR3 loop spans 13 amino acids. V shed 6 bases and J shed 5 bases, with 10 bases lying between them. Germline V gene data show CDR1 as SEHNR and CDR2 as FQNEAQ (reference sequence).

The chain carries TRBV29-1 and TRBJ2-3; 8 nucleotides agree with TRBD1. The CDR3 covers 15 residues. Germline assignment: CDR1 SQVTM and CDR2 ANQGSEA. V trimming: 4 bases; J trimming: 4 bases; junction bases outside the gene matches: 10. CDR3 amino acids: CSVGDRGTPSDTQYF. The CDR3 nucleotides are TGCAGCGTTGGAGACAGGGGAACCCCCTCAGATACGCAGTATTTT.

The sample holds many counts of this clonotype. V is TRBV20-1 and J is TRBJ2-3; 9 bases are a match to TRBD1. V trimming: 5 bases; J trimming: 1 base; junction bases outside the gene matches: 4. The germline V gene has CDR1 DFQATT and CDR2 SNEGSKA (reference sequence). The CDR3 loop spans 14 amino acids. The CDR3 spells CSAYTGGGTDTQYF. CDR3 in DNA: TGCAGTGCTTACACAGGGGGCGGCACAGATACGCAGTATTTT.

This chain joins TRBV15 and TRBJ1-5, with D unresolved. The CDR3 totals 12 residues. The V gene lost 0 bases and the J gene lost 6 bases, with 3 bases spanning the gap. Germline CDR1 reads LNHNV; CDR2 reads YYDKDF (reference sequence). The CDR3 bases are TGTGCCACCAGCAGAGATAGTCAGCCCCAGCATTTT. Amino acids: CATSRDSQPQHF.

This clonotype was seen at least ten times. V and J are TRBV20-1 and TRBJ1-6, with a possible D match to TRBD1 (6 bases). This CDR3 is 15 amino acids long. V was pared by 0 bases and J by 9 bases, with 15 bases between. The germline V gene encodes CDR1 DFQATT and CDR2 SNEGSKA (reference sequence). The CDR3 sequence: CSARDFQGPFSPLHF. For the CDR3, the DNA is TGCAGTGCTAGAGATTTTCAGGGGCCGTTTTCACCCCTCCACTTT.

This clonotype was observed many times. V usage is TRBV11-2 and J usage is TRBJ2-3; the D is unclear. The CDR3 extends over 13 amino acids. V was shortened by 5 bases and J by 5 bases, with 11 bases between the two germline ends. CDR1 and CDR2 from the germline V gene are SGHAT and FQNNGV. The DNA of the CDR3 is TGTGCCAGCAGCCCTAAACGGGTAGATACGCAGTATTTT. Translating it yields CASSPKRVDTQYF.

This clonotype was found many times. This chain joins TRBV9 and TRBJ2-2, with D perhaps TRBD2 (6 bases). With 0 bases removed from V and 4 bases from J, the gap between germline ends came to 13 bases. There are 16 residues in the CDR3. Germline CDR1 reads SGDLS; CDR2 reads YYNGEE. The CDR3 coding sequence is TGTGCCAGCAGCGTAGGGCCGAGGGGAGGCACCGGGGAGCTGTTTTTT. As protein: CASSVGPRGGTGELFF.

This clonotype was detected ten times or more. The J gene is TRBJ1-2, the V gene TRBV12-3 or TRBV12-4, with D uncertain. V gave up 5 bases and J gave up 7 bases, with 8 bases separating them. The CDR3 has 11 amino acids. Here the CDR3 reads CASSLRGGYTF. The CDR3 nucleotides are TGTGCCAGCAGTCTACGGGGTGGCTACACCTTC.

The sample holds many counts of this clonotype. The chain has TRBV5-1 and TRBJ1-1, with D possibly matching TRBD1 (5 bases). V was cut by 5 bases and J by 6 bases, with 17 bases left in between. The CDR3 length is 14 residues. Germline values: CDR1 SGHRS, CDR2 YFSETQ. DNA for the CDR3: TGCGCCAGCAGTCACTCGGCAGGGATCCCTGAAGCTTTCTTT. This encodes CASSHSAGIPEAFF.

The gene calls are TRBV24-1 and TRBJ2-3; 8 bases line up with TRBD2. The V segment lost 4 bases and the J segment 1 base; nucleotides outside the gene matches: 0. Looked up from germline, CDR1 is KGHDR and CDR2 is SFDVKD. The CDR3 covers 14 residues. The CDR3 loop is CATSERGGTDTQYF. The CDR3 DNA is TGTGCCACCAGTGAGCGGGGGGGCACAGATACGCAGTATTTT.

The chain links TRBV7-3 to TRBJ2-5, with D perhaps matching TRBD1 or TRBD2 (5 bases each). CDR1 and CDR2 from the germline V gene are SGHTA and FQGTGA. The CDR3 sequence is 15 residues long. V was pared by 4 bases and J by 5 bases, with 17 bases between. The CDR3 coding sequence is TGTGCCAGCAGCTCCGGGGACGCCTTTTCGGAGACCCAGTACTTC. Translation gives CASSSGDAFSETQYF.

CDR3 sequence: CASRQSGTGELFF. Written as DNA, the CDR3 is TGTGCCAGCAGACAGTCGGGCACCGGGGAGCTGTTTTTT. J is TRBJ2-2 and V is TRBV6-5; no definite D call. V dropped 6 bases and J dropped 4 bases, with 9 bases sitting between them. CDR3 length: 13 residues. Germline V lookup: CDR1 MNHEY, CDR2 SVGAGI.

The chain carries TRBV18 and TRBJ2-7; D possibly corresponds to TRBD1 (6 bases). V lost 5 bases and J lost 0, with 20 bases in between. Germline-derived CDR1 and CDR2 are KGHSH and LQKENI. CDR3 size: 17 residues. The chain's CDR3 is CASSRLGAGDRSYEQYF. The CDR3 DNA sequence: TGTGCCAGCTCAAGGTTGGGGGCCGGGGATCGCTCCTACGAGCAGTACTTC.

In its sample, this clonotype was seen once. The chain uses TRBV7-2 and TRBJ2-1; either TRBD1 or TRBD2 may supply D (5 bases each). Trimming stripped 6 bases from V and 0 bases from J, with 18 bases between. The CDR3 sequence is 17 residues long. In germline, CDR1 is SGHTA, CDR2 FQGNSA. This chain's CDR3 is CASSARGSFSSYNEQFF. CDR3 coding DNA: TGTGCCAGCAGTGCTCGGGGCAGCTTCAGCTCCTACAATGAGCAGTTCTTC.

There are many counts of this clonotype. V is TRBV5-1 and J is TRBJ2-1; D remains ambiguous. The CDR3 is 14 residues long. Trimming shortened V by 2 bases and J by 0 bases, and 6 bases separated the two germline ends. Germline values: CDR1 SGHRS, CDR2 YFSETQ. CDR3 in DNA: TGCGCCAGCAGCTTCAAGAGCTCCTACAATGAGCAGTTCTTC. Translated: CASSFKSSYNEQFF.